These T cell receptor beta chains were read from a single sample in a study of blood T cell repertoires in COVID-19. Libraries were prepared by immunoSEQ multiplex PCR; TCRdb keeps only in-frame clonotypes and omits some of them. The table records 300,000 to 450,000 clones, more than 70% of them present only once. Sequencing was carried out using peripheral blood. These receptors were obtained from a woman between 25 and 40 years old with COVID-19, enrolled during active disease. Both conserved end residues are part of each CDR3. A D gene is named only where the DNA matches it firmly. The size entry is marked missing in some rows and otherwise reads once, few, many or a size class.

v_gene,d_gene,j_gene,abundance,CDR3nt,CDR3aa
TRBV7-9,TRBD1,TRBJ1-4,once,TGTGCCAGCAGCTTAGCAGGGGGCGTGGGTTATGAAAAACTGTTTTTT,CASSLAGGVGYEKLFF
TRBV18,TRBD2,TRBJ2-1,NA,TGTGCCAGCTCACCGCCGGGACTAGCGGGAACGGATGAGCAGTTCTTC,CASSPPGLAGTDEQFF
TRBV7-9,NA,TRBJ1-1,NA,TGTGCCAGCAGCGATAACAGGGATGGGCCTGAAGCTTTCTTT,CASSDNRDGPEAFF
TRBV28,TRBD1,TRBJ2-5,NA,TGTGCCAGCAGTCTGGAGGCAGGGGGTAGGGAGACCCAGTACTTC,CASSLEAGGRETQYF
TRBV2,TRBD1,TRBJ2-5,NA,TGTGCCAGCAGCAGGGACAGCGCCCAAGAGACCCAGTACTTC,CASSRDSAQETQYF
TRBV6-1,NA,TRBJ2-7,NA,TGTGCCAGCAGTGAATTGTCGTGGACAAGCCACTACTTC,CASSELSWTSHYF
TRBV29-1,NA,TRBJ2-2,NA,TGCAGCGTACACAGGGCTAACGGGGAGCTGTTTTTT,CSVHRANGELFF
TRBV7-2,NA,TRBJ2-7,NA,TGTGCCAGCAGCTTAGTTGGTGAGGTCTACGAGCAGTACTTC,CASSLVGEVYEQYF
TRBV5-1,TRBD2,TRBJ2-5,NA,TGCGCCAGCAGCGGGGGGACTAGCCAAGAGACCCAGTACTTC,CASSGGTSQETQYF
TRBV30,TRBD1,TRBJ1-6,many,TGTGCCTCTCAGACAGGGGCTAGATCACCCCTCCACTTT,CASQTGARSPLHF
TRBV29-1,TRBD2,TRBJ2-1,NA,TGCAGCGTGGCTGGGCTAGCGGGGTACAATGAGCAGTTCTTC,CSVAGLAGYNEQFF
TRBV29-1,NA,TRBJ1-5,NA,TGCAGCGTCAACCCGGAGGGCAGTAGCAATCAGCCCCAGCATTTT,CSVNPEGSSNQPQHF
TRBV5-4,TRBD2,TRBJ2-1,NA,TGTGCCAGCAGCTCTAGCGGCACAAATGAGCAGTTCTTC,CASSSSGTNEQFF
TRBV5-1,NA,TRBJ2-7,NA,TGCGCCAGCGGAATCACCACGGGAGAGCAGTACTTC,CASGITTGEQYF
TRBV3-1/TRBV3-2,NA,TRBJ2-5,once,TGTACCAGCAGCCAAGATCTAGGGGTCCGGGAGACCCAGTACTTC,CTSSQDLGVRETQYF
TRBV12-3/TRBV12-4,NA,TRBJ2-2,NA,TGTGCCAGCAGCCGGGGGGCCGGCAGGGAGCTGTTTTTT,CASSRGAGRELFF
TRBV24-1,NA,TRBJ2-2,NA,TGTGCCACCGATGACAGTCACACCGGGGAGCTGTTTTTT,CATDDSHTGELFF
TRBV6-2/TRBV6-3,NA,TRBJ2-1,NA,TGTGCCAGCAGTTATGAGGCGGGGCAGTCCTACAATGAGCAGTTCTTC,CASSYEAGQSYNEQFF
TRBV28,TRBD1,TRBJ1-2,few,TGTGCCAGCAGTTCTCGGACAGGGCGTGGGGGCTACACCTTC,CASSSRTGRGGYTF
TRBV24-1,NA,TRBJ1-1,NA,TGTGCCACCAGTGCCACTGGGGGGGGAGGGAGCACTGAAGCTTTCTTT,CATSATGGGGSTEAFF
TRBV2,NA,TRBJ1-3,NA,TGTGCCAGCAGTCCGACAGACTTTGGAAACACCATATATTTT,CASSPTDFGNTIYF
TRBV5-1,NA,TRBJ1-4,NA,TGCGCCAGCAGCAGAACCCGACAGAGCCTTTCAACTAATGAAAAACTGTTTTTT,CASSRTRQSLSTNEKLFF
TRBV11-2,NA,TRBJ1-2,NA,TGTGCCAGCAGCGGACGCGGGAACTATGGCTACACCTTC,CASSGRGNYGYTF
TRBV28,NA,TRBJ2-5,NA,TGTGCCAGCACCCCTCATGCGGGGTTGGAGACCCAGTACTTC,CASTPHAGLETQYF
TRBV7-2,TRBD2,TRBJ2-7,few,TGTGCCAGCAGCGCACTAGCGTCGGGCGGCTCCGAGCAGTACTTC,CASSALASGGSEQYF
TRBV4-1,TRBD2,TRBJ2-1,NA,TGCGCCAGCAGCCCTACAGGACTAGCGGGCTACAATGAGCAGTTCTTC,CASSPTGLAGYNEQFF
TRBV19,NA,TRBJ2-7,few,TGTGCCAGTAGTATCAGGGGAGATCCCTCCGAGCAGTACTTC,CASSIRGDPSEQYF
TRBV10-1,NA,TRBJ2-2,NA,TGCGCCAGCAGTGAGGGATCCGCGGTCACCGGGGAGCTGTTTTTT,CASSEGSAVTGELFF
TRBV6-6,NA,TRBJ1-1,once,TGTGCCAGCAGTTACTCGCTCCGAGGCACTGAAGCTTTCTTT,CASSYSLRGTEAFF
TRBV20-1,NA,TRBJ2-2,NA,TGCAGTGCTAGTAGGACAGGGGGCGCCACTAGCGGGAGGTCCGGGGAGCTGTTTTTT,CSASRTGGATSGRSGELFF
TRBV7-3,NA,TRBJ2-1,NA,TGTGCCAGCAGCTTACAACTCGGGAATGAGCAGTTCTTC,CASSLQLGNEQFF
TRBV7-3,TRBD1,TRBJ2-3,NA,TGTGCCAGCCGCCCTGGGACAGGGGGCTGGGATACGCAGTATTTT,CASRPGTGGWDTQYF
TRBV6-5,NA,TRBJ1-1,once,TGTGCCAGCAGTTACAAGGGGCTGAACACTGAAGCTTTCTTT,CASSYKGLNTEAFF
TRBV7-3,TRBD1,TRBJ2-1,NA,TGTGCCAGCAGCTTAACGGGACAGAGTAATGAGCAGTTCTTC,CASSLTGQSNEQFF
TRBV7-6,TRBD2,TRBJ2-1,NA,TGTGCCAGCACCCTGGGGGGGGTTTACAATGAGCAGTTCTTC,CASTLGGVYNEQFF
TRBV10-3,NA,TRBJ2-7,NA,TGTGCCATCAGTGAGGGTCGGGTGGGGCGCGTAAACGAGCAGTACTTC,CAISEGRVGRVNEQYF
TRBV2,NA,TRBJ2-5,NA,TGTGCCAGCAAGCGGTCGTCCGGGACAACTCAAGAGACCCAGTACTTC,CASKRSSGTTQETQYF
TRBV27,NA,TRBJ2-1,NA,TGTGCCAGCCGGGATCCATCCAATGAGCAGTTCTTC,CASRDPSNEQFF
TRBV28,NA,TRBJ1-6,NA,TGTGCCAGCAGGGCCAGCGGGGGACCCCTCCACTTT,CASRASGGPLHF
TRBV7-8,TRBD1,TRBJ1-4,NA,TGTGCCAGCAGCTTACCGACAGGGGGTCTTGGGGAACTGTTTTTT,CASSLPTGGLGELFF
TRBV6-6,NA,TRBJ1-2,NA,TGTGCCAGCAGTTACCCTGGGCCCTATGGCTACACCTTC,CASSYPGPYGYTF
TRBV28,NA,TRBJ2-3,NA,TGTGCCAGCAGTTTAAGGCAGGTCAGCGATACGCAGTATTTT,CASSLRQVSDTQYF
TRBV9,TRBD2,TRBJ2-1,NA,TGTGCCAGCAGCGCCCGGACTAGCGGGAGTGGTGATGAGCAGTTCTTC,CASSARTSGSGDEQFF
TRBV19,NA,TRBJ2-1,NA,TGTGCCAGTAGTATCTACAGGGAGTATGAGCAGTTCTTC,CASSIYREYEQFF
TRBV7-2,NA,TRBJ2-7,NA,TGTGCCAGCAGCTTAGCGCGACTAGGGAGTTACGAGCAGTACTTC,CASSLARLGSYEQYF